This T cell receptor beta chain was identified during a study of OX40 agonist ivuxolimab in advanced cancers. Across the study: Ivuxolimab is an agonistic anti-OX40 (CD134) antibody, and patients were treated with it.

This clone came up once. Blood got drawn at baseline, again on cycle 4 day 1, and then on cycle 7 day 1. CDR1 SEHNR and CDR2 FQNEAQ come from the germline V gene (reference sequence). The CDR3 contains 15 residues. Trimming took off 1 base at V and 7 bases at J, with 17 bases between the two ends. Profiled with immunoSEQ multiplex PCR; TCRdb holds only in-frame clones, not every one. The sample includes roughly 42,000 clones, about 88% of them seen just once. This clonotype was sampled from an adult with an advanced solid tumor such as melanoma, head and neck, liver or kidney cancer. The sample in question was CD4+ or CD8+ T cells sorted from blood, obtained in a trial of the OX40 agonist ivuxolimab. The V gene is TRBV7-9, the J gene TRBJ2-7; possible D gene TRBD2, 5 bases. CDR3 in amino acids: CASSLERVSLEEQYF. The CDR3 DNA reads as TGTGCCAGCAGCTTAGAGAGGGTCTCCTTAGAAGAGCAGTACTTC.